The TCR beta chain described here comes from a study of control samples from healthy donors and cancer patients. Sequencing used immunoSEQ multiplex PCR; TCRdb keeps in-frame clones, though not all of them. The sample lists roughly 70,000 clones; over 75% were seen once. This CDR3 has 15 amino acids. Germline V gene data show CDR1 as SGHTA and CDR2 as FQGTGA. J was trimmed by 1 base and V by 5 bases; bases with no gene match: 6. This sequence joins TRBV7-3 and TRBJ1-1; 8 bases match TRBD1. Material: blood. The clonotype originates from a man in his fifties or sixties in good health. The DNA for the CDR3 is TGTGCCAGCAGCCTCCAGACAGGGGCGAACACTGAAGCTTTCTTT. Translating gives CASSLQTGANTEAFF. The complete variable domain, with remaining parts taken from reference TRBV7-3 and TRBJ1-1, reads GAGVSQTPSNKVTEKGKYVELRCDPISGHTALYWYRQSLGQGPEFLIYFQGTGAADDSGLPNDRFFAVRPEGSVSTLKIQRTERGDSAVYLCASSLQTGANTEAFFGQGTRLTVV.